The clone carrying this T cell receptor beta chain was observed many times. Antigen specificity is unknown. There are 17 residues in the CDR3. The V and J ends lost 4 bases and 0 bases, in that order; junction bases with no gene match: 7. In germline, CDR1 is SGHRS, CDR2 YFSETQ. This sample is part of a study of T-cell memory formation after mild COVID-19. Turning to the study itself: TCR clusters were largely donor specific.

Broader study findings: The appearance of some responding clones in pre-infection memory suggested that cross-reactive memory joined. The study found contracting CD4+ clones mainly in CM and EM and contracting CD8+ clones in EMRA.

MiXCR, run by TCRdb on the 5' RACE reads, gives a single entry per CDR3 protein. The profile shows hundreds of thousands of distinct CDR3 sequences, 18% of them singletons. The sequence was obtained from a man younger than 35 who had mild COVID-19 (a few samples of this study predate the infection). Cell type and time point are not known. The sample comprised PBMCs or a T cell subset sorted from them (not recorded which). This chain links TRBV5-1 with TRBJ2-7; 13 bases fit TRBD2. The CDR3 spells CASSPIGTSGVSYEQYF. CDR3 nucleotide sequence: TGCGCCAGCAGCCCCATCGGGACTAGCGGGGTCTCCTACGAGCAGTACTTC.